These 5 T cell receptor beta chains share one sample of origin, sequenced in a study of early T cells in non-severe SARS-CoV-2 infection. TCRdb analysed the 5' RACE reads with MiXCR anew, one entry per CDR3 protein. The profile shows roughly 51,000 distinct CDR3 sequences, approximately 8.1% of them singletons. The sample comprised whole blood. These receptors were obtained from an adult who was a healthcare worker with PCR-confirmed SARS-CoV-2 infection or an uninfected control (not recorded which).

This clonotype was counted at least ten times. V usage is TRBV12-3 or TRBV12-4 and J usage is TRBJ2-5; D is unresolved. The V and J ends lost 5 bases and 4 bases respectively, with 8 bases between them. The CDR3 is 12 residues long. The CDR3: CASSVTLETQYF. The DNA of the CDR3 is TGTGCCAGCAGTGTAACCCTAGAGACCCAGTACTTC.

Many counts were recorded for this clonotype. Here the CDR3 reads CSVADRGRREKLFF. CDR3 in DNA: TGCAGCGTTGCTGACAGGGGACGTCGGGAAAAACTGTTTTTT. The V and J genes are TRBV29-1 and TRBJ1-4, with TRBD1 identical over 8 bases. The V segment lost 4 bases and the J segment 8 bases; nucleotides outside the gene matches: 9. The length of the CDR3 is 14 residues. Germline CDR1 is SQVTM and CDR2 is ANQGSEA.

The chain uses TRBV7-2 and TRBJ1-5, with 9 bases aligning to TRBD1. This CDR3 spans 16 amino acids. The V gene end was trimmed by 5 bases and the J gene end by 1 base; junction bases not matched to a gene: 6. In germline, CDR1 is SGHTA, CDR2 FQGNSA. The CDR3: CASSPGTGMSNQPQHF. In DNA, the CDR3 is TGTGCCAGCAGCCCGGGGACAGGGATGAGCAATCAGCCCCAGCATTTT.

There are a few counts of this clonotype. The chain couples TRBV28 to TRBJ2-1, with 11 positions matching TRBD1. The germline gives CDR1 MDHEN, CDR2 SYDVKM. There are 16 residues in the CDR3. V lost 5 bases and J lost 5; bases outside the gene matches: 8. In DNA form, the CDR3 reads TGTGCCAGCAGTCTCACCGGGACAGGGGGTCACAATGAGCAGTTCTTC. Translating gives CASSLTGTGGHNEQFF. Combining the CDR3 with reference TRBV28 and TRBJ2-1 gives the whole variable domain DVKVTQSSRYLVKRTGEKVFLECVQDMDHENMFWYRQDPGLGLRLIYFSYDVKMKEKGDIPEGYSVSREKKERFSLILESASTNQTSMYLCASSLTGTGGHNEQFFGPGTRLTVL.

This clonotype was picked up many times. The CDR3 sequence: CASRTSTEAFF. CDR3 in DNA: TGTGCCAGCAGGACATCTACTGAAGCTTTCTTT. The chain combines TRBV28 with TRBJ1-1; D is ambiguous. From germline, CDR1 is MDHEN and CDR2 SYDVKM. The length of the CDR3 is 11 residues. Trimming left V 6 bases short and J 5 bases short, with 7 bases between.